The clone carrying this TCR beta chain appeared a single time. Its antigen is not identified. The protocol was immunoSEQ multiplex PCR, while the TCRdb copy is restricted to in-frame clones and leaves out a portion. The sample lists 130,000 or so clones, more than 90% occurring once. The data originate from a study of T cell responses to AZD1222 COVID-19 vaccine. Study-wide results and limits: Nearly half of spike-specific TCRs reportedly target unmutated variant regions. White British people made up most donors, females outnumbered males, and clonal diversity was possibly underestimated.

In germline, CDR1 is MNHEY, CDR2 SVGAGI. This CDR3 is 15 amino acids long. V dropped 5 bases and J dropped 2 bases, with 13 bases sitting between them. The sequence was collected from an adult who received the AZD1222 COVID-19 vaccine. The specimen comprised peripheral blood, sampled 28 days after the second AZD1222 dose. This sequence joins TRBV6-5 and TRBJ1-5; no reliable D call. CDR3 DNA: TGTGCCAGCAGTCTCGGGAGATGGGGCAATCAGCCCCAGCATTTT. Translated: CASSLGRWGNQPQHF.